A single sample gave rise to the 15 T cell receptor beta chains below, sequenced in a study of blood T cell repertoires in COVID-19. Profiling relied on immunoSEQ multiplex PCR, and the TCRdb table lists in-frame clones only, not all of them. Among approximately 120,000 clones listed, approximately 90% were seen once. Specimen: peripheral blood. These receptors were collected from a man aged 50 to 60 with COVID-19, enrolled during active disease.

The chain couples TRBV14 to TRBJ2-2; D might be TRBD2 (6 bases). From germline, CDR1 is SGHDN and CDR2 FVKESK. This CDR3 is built from 15 residues. Trimming removed 4 bases from V and 3 bases from J, with 12 bases in between. DNA of the CDR3: TGTGCCAGCAGCCCCGGGACTTCCTACACCGGGGAGCTGTTTTTT. Translated: CASSPGTSYTGELFF.

The V gene is TRBV19, the J gene TRBJ1-1; D is unresolved. This CDR3 spans 13 amino acids. Trimming took off 4 bases at V and 1 base at J, with 7 bases between the two ends. The germline V gene has CDR1 LNHDA and CDR2 SQIVND (reference sequence). The CDR3 DNA follows: TGTGCCAGTAGTAAGAGCGGGAACACTGAAGCTTTCTTT. It translates to CASSKSGNTEAFF.

The chain combines TRBV7-2 with TRBJ2-1, with TRBD1 matching over 7 bases. V gave up 4 bases and J gave up 7 bases; unmatched junction bases: 4. Per germline, CDR1 SGHTA and CDR2 FQGNSA. The CDR3 loop spans 13 amino acids. In nucleotides, the CDR3 is TGTGCCAGCAGCTCCTCGACAGGGAATGAGCAGTTCTTC. Translation gives CASSSSTGNEQFF. The variable domain in full, completed from reference TRBV7-2 and TRBJ2-1, reads GAGVSQSPSNKVTEKGKDVELRCDPISGHTALYWYRQSLGQGLEFLIYFQGNSAPDKSGLPSDRFSAERTGGSVSTLTIQRTQQEDSAVYLCASSSSTGNEQFFGPGTRLTVL.

This chain links TRBV6-5 with TRBJ2-3; 8 bases fit TRBD2. The germline CDR1 and CDR2 sequences are MNHEY and SVGAGI. V lost 6 bases to trimming and J lost 2 bases; unmatched junction nucleotides: 7. The CDR3 loop spans 15 amino acids. The CDR3, as DNA: TGTGCCAGCAGGTTAAGCGGGAGTCCCACAGATACGCAGTATTTT. This encodes CASRLSGSPTDTQYF.

V usage is TRBV11-2 and J usage is TRBJ2-5; D perhaps matches TRBD1 (7 bases). With 4 bases removed from V and 5 bases from J, the gap between germline ends came to 14 bases. CDR1 is SGHAT and CDR2 is FQNNGV in the germline V gene. CDR3 length equals 14 residues. Written as DNA, the CDR3 is TGTGCCAGCAGCTCCGAGGGGGGACAGGAGACCCAGTACTTC. This sequence encodes CASSSEGGQETQYF.

The chain joins TRBV2 to TRBJ2-1, with unresolved D. Germline V gives CDR1 SNHLY, CDR2 FYNNEI. The CDR3 is 14 residues long. Trimming stripped 8 bases from V and 5 bases from J, with 16 bases between. DNA of the CDR3: TGTGCCAGCTCCTCGAGAGTATTGGACAATGAGCAGTTCTTC. Translating it yields CASSSRVLDNEQFF.

This clone was picked up one time. The chain carries TRBV5-5 and TRBJ1-4; 10 positions agree with TRBD1. Germline-derived CDR1 and CDR2 are SGHKS and YYEKEE (reference sequence). Trimming took 4 bases from V and 0 from J; bases not matched to a gene: 6. The CDR3 is 17 residues long. CDR3 coding DNA: TGTGCCAGCAGCCCGGAGGGACAGGGGACAACTAATGAAAAACTGTTTTTT. Residues: CASSPEGQGTTNEKLFF.

The chain is built from TRBV15 and TRBJ2-3; 9 bases line up with TRBD2. The CDR3 runs 13 residues. Germline V gene lookup returns CDR1 LNHNV and CDR2 YYDKDF (reference sequence). After removal of 4 bases from V and 11 bases from J, the junction contained 7 bases not matched to a gene. This chain's CDR3 is CATSILLAGMQYF. Written as DNA, the CDR3 is TGTGCCACCAGCATTCTCCTAGCGGGAATGCAGTATTTT.

The rearrangement joins TRBV9 to TRBJ2-3; TRBD2 agrees at 8 bases. Trimming removed 4 bases from V and 6 bases from J; junction bases left unmatched: 10. Looked up from germline, CDR1 is SGDLS and CDR2 is YYNGEE. The CDR3 covers 15 residues. The CDR3 is CASSPRSGSVDTQYF. The DNA for the CDR3 is TGTGCCAGCAGCCCCCGGAGCGGGAGTGTGGATACGCAGTATTTT.

This chain joins TRBV29-1 and TRBJ1-1; 12 nucleotides match TRBD1. The CDR3 totals 15 residues. Germline trimming cut 5 bases from V and 3 bases from J; bases unmatched to any gene: 7. CDR1 and CDR2 (germline): SQVTM, ANQGSEA. The CDR3 loop is CSVTGTGGVDTEAFF. The CDR3 nucleotides are TGCAGCGTTACCGGGACAGGGGGCGTGGACACTGAAGCTTTCTTT.

J is TRBJ2-7 and V is TRBV28; the D gene is possibly TRBD2 (6 bases). Trimming removed 2 bases from V and 6 bases from J, with 8 bases in between. The CDR3 is 12 residues long. Germline loops: CDR1 MDHEN, CDR2 SYDVKM. The CDR3 sequence is CASSLGGTEQYF. CDR3 DNA sequence: TGTGCCAGCAGTTTAGGAGGGACCGAGCAGTACTTC.

The rearrangement joins TRBV18 to TRBJ1-1; 8 bases match TRBD1. CDR1 KGHSH and CDR2 LQKENI come from the germline V gene. There are 14 residues in the CDR3. J gave up 1 base and V 6 bases, and 4 bases lay outside the gene matches. The CDR3 DNA is TGTGCCAGCTCCCAGGACAGGGCGAACACTGAAGCTTTCTTT. This encodes CASSQDRANTEAFF.

The chain employs TRBV6-2 or TRBV6-3 and TRBJ2-7; TRBD1 matches at 10 bases. The CDR3 is 15 amino acids. V lost 6 bases, J lost 5 bases, and 10 bases stayed unmatched. Germline CDR1 MNHEY, CDR2 SVGEGT. CDR3 DNA: TGTGCCAGCAGCAACCGACAGGGGGCAAGGGACGAGCAGTACTTC. Translated, it gives CASSNRQGARDEQYF.

J is TRBJ1-1 and V is TRBV6-6; no reliable D call. V dropped 8 bases and J dropped 4 bases, with 14 bases sitting between them. The CDR3 is 13 residues long. Germline lookup yields CDR1 MNHNY and CDR2 SVGAGI (reference sequence). The CDR3 DNA follows: TGTGCCAGCGTAAACCCGGCGGGCACTGAAGCTTTCTTT. Protein sequence: CASVNPAGTEAFF.

The V call is TRBV12-5, the J call TRBJ2-7; a possible D gene is TRBD1 (5 bases). V shed 2 bases and J shed 2 bases, with 13 bases lying between them. The CDR3 has 15 residues. CDR1 LGHNT and CDR2 FRNRAP come from the germline V gene. CDR3 sequence (DNA): TGTGCTAGTGGTTTGATCAGGGAATACGCCTACGAGCAGTACGTC. Amino acid sequence: CASGLIREYAYEQYV.